This record covers a single TCR beta chain. This clonotype occurred a few times. The target of this receptor is not known. This may be a read error: a much more frequent sequence differs by one nucleotide. The sample originates from a study of somatic reversion in DOCK8 deficiency (dated by TCRdb to 2018 to 2020). For the wider study: In the study, T cell receptor beta repertoires were compared across three groups: DOCK8-deficient patients, DOCK8-revertant patients and healthy volunteers. DOCK8-deficient patients in the study had been reported previously. The ways in which somatic reversion of pathogenic DOCK8 variants alters lymphocyte differentiation and function in DOCK8 deficiency were investigated. Paper-wide results and their limitations: The methods did not state, for each individual sample, whether the source material was whole blood or PBMCs.

Libraries were prepared through multiplex PCR. TRB libraries were made by one-step amplicon PCR using EuroClonality-NGS primers on about 100 ng genomic DNA. Sequencing of TRB amplicons was performed on Illumina MiSeq instruments using 2 x 250 bp version 2 chemistry. In the source study's methods: IMGT/HighV-QUEST was used for primary TRB sequence analysis and V(D)J annotation. Once nonfunctional clones had been removed and the data downsampled for comparisons between samples, VDJtools was used to evaluate repertoire diversity and composition. The public reads were quality trimmed at Q25 with fastp and then assembled into clones with MiXCR by TCRdb, keeping productive beta chains. Every entry covers one CDR3 protein and lists the most common genes and DNA from its rows. TCRdb's processing, not the authors' own work, is the source of the V and J calls. In all, the sample holds 4,000 to 4,500 distinct CDR3 sequences, and around 25% of those were seen once. The ten largest make up 9.1% of the sample.

The germline V and J ends show losses of 1 base and 6 bases respectively, and no gene match explains 9 bases of the junction. There are 16 amino acids in the CDR3, from cysteine to phenylalanine inclusive. This entry keeps only the CDR3 DNA: 48 bases, framed from base 1. Taken from the germline V gene (reference sequence), the CDR1 and CDR2 loops are LNHDA and SQIVND. Healthy control blood was obtained from volunteer donors provided by blood services in Australia and France. Genomic DNA for TCR repertoire analysis was isolated either from whole blood samples or from PBMCs. Recombination linked TRBV19 to TRBJ1-2, with TRBD1 matching 9 junction bases. The origin of this receptor is a human donor in good health. The specimen was peripheral blood. For the CDR3, the sequence is CASSIVGTGHENGYTF. Read as DNA, the sequence is TGTGCCAGTAGTATAGTTGGGACAGGGCATGAAAATGGCTACACCTTC.